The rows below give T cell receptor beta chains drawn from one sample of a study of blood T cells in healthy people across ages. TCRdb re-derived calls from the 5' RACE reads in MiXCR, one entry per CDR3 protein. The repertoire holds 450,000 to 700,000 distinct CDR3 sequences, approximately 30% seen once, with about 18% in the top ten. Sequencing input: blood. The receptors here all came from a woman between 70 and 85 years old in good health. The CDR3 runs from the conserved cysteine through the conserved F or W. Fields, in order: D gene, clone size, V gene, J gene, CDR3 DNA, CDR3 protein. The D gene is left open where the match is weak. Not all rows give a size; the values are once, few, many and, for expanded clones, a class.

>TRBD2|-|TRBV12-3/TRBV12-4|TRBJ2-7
TGTGCCAGCAGTCCTCGGACTAGCTCCTACGAGCAGTACTTC
CASSPRTSSYEQYF
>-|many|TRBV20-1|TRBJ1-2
TGCAGTGCCGACCGTAACTATGGCTACACCTTC
CSADRNYGYTF
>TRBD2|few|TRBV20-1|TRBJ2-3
TGCAGTGCTAGAGATCCTAGCGGGTCTGCGGGTACGCAGTATTTT
CSARDPSGSAGTQYF
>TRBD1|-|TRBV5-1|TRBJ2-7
TGCGCCAGCAGCTGGACAGGGTCCTCGATCGAGCAGTACTTC
CASSWTGSSIEQYF
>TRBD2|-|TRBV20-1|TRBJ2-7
TGCAGTGCTAGGACTAGCGGGGAGTACGAGCAGTACTTC
CSARTSGEYEQYF
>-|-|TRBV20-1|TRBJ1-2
TGCAGTGCCAGAGTGTCCCCCGCTGGACGGATAAACTATGGCTACACCTTC
CSARVSPAGRINYGYTF
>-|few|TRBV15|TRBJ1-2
TGTGCCACCAGCAGAGATGTGACAGGAATCGATGGCTACACCTTC
CATSRDVTGIDGYTF
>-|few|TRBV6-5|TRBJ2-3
TGTGCCAGCAGTCGGGACCTGAAGGGAGATACGCAGTATTTT
CASSRDLKGDTQYF
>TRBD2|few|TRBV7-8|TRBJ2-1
TGTGCCAGCAGCTTACATGCGCGGGGGATCACCTACAATGAGCAGTTCTTC
CASSLHARGITYNEQFF
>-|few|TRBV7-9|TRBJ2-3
TGTGCCAGCAGCTTAGTGGGACTCAGCACAGATACGCAGTATTTT
CASSLVGLSTDTQYF
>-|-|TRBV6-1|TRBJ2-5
TGTGCCAGCAGTGAATCCCCGACCGGAGAGACCCAGTACTTC
CASSESPTGETQYF
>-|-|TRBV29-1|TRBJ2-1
TGCAGCGTTGAGTATCGGGGATCCTACAATGAGCAGTTCTTC
CSVEYRGSYNEQFF
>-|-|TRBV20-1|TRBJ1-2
TGCAGTGCTATAGGGGCCAACTCCTATGGCTACACCTTC
CSAIGANSYGYTF
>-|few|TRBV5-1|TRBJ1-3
TGCGCCAGCAGCAAGGACAGCCTGAGCTCTGGAAACACCATATATTTT
CASSKDSLSSGNTIYF
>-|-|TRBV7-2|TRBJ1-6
TGTGCCAGCAGTTACGGGAGGGGCACATGGGATTCACCCCTCCACTTT
CASSYGRGTWDSPLHF
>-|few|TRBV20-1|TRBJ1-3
TGCAGTGCTAGAGGAACCGGGACGTCTGGAAACACCATATATTTT
CSARGTGTSGNTIYF
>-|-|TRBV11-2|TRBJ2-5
TGTGCCAGCAGCTTGGGTAGCGGACTCCCAAGGGGCCAGTACTTC
CASSLGSGLPRGQYF
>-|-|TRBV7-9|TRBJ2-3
TGTGCCAGCAGCTTAGCGTCAGACACAGATACGCAGTATTTT
CASSLASDTDTQYF
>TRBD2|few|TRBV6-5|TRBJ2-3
TGTGCCAGCAGTTACCAAAGCGGGGGTGGCTCGACAGATACGCAGTATTTT
CASSYQSGGGSTDTQYF
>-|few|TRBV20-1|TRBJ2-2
TGCAGTGCTAGAGCGTGGGGGGCTGATCTTACCGGGGAGCTGTTTTTT
CSARAWGADLTGELFF
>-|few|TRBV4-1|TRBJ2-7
TGCGCCAGCAGCTCCGTTCCCTACGAGCAGTACTTC
CASSSVPYEQYF
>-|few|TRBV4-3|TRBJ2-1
TGCGCCAGCAGCCAAGATGTCGGCAACTCCTACAATGAGCAGTTCTTC
CASSQDVGNSYNEQFF
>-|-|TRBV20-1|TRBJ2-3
TGCAGTGCCCCGGACAGCCATACGCAGTATTTT
CSAPDSHTQYF
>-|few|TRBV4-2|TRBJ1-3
TGTGCCAGCAGCGGTCTTATTGGCAGATCCTCTGGAAACACCATATATTTT
CASSGLIGRSSGNTIYF
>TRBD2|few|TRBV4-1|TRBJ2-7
TGCGCCAGCAGCCAAGAGAGTAGCGGGGGGGCCGCCTACGAGCAGTACTTC
CASSQESSGGAAYEQYF
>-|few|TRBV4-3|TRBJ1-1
TGCGCCAGCAGCCAAGATTCGGGGACTGAAGCTTTCTTT
CASSQDSGTEAFF
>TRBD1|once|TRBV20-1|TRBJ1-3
TGCAGTGCTAGAGAAACCGGGACAGCTTCCGGAAACACCATATATTTT
CSARETGTASGNTIYF
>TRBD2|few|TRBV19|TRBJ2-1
TGTGCCAGTATCGCGCTAGCGGGAACGAGAAGGGAGCAGTTCTTC
CASIALAGTRREQFF
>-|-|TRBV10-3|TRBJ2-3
TGTGCCATCAGTGACGTGGGGGGTGGCACAGATACGCAGTATTTT
CAISDVGGGTDTQYF
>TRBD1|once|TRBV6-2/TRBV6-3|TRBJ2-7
TGTGCCAGCAGTTACCACGACAGGGGAGGTTACGAGCAGTACTTC
CASSYHDRGGYEQYF
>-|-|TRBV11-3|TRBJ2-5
TGTGCCAGCAGCGCCAGCCTTCAAGAGACCCAGTACTTC
CASSASLQETQYF
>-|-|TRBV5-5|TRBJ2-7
TGTGCCAGCAAAACTGGGAGCTCCTACGAGCAGTACTTC
CASKTGSSYEQYF
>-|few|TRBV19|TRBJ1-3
TGTGCCAGTGGATCCGAGAGCTCTGGAAACACCATATATTTT
CASGSESSGNTIYF
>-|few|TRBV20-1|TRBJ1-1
TGCAGTGCCGGCCGAGGGGGGGACACTGAAGCTTTCTTT
CSAGRGGDTEAFF